What follows is one T cell receptor (beta chain) and its context. Its antigen is still unknown. V was pared by 9 bases and J by 7 bases, with 22 bases between. The CDR3 extends over 16 amino acids. CDR1 and CDR2 (germline): MDHEN, SYDVKM. This record belongs to a study of T cell repertoires in cytomegalovirus infection. Across the study: Selection of CMV epitopes for the study included recently identified HLA-C-restricted and well-studied HLA-B-restricted ones. TCR beta signatures that were public indicated CMV infection and matching HLA type. Study observations and caveats: Summed public TCR beta family frequency identified CMV carriers bearing the relevant HLA. CMV-specific TCR beta clonotypes restricted by HLA-C were the ones dominating the ex vivo response.

TCRdb called the reads again in MiXCR, with one record for every CDR3 protein. This table has approximately 340,000 distinct CDR3 sequences, 25% to 30% appearing once. Sequences were derived from cultured PBMCs, sampled from culture after CMV antigen stimulation. This chain connects TRBV28 to TRBJ1-6; D may be TRBD1 (5 bases). The sequence was obtained from a human donor in good health (CMV status not recorded). Some clones in this sample may be carry-over from other donors' samples. CDR3 amino acids: CASMGTLPSQNSPLHF. DNA for the CDR3: TGTGCCAGTATGGGGACTCTCCCTAGCCAAAATTCACCCCTCCACTTT.